This TCR beta chain was recovered during a study of shared clonotypes between healthy human individuals (dated by TCRdb to 2020 to 2022). About the full investigation: A few men and two women, aged 18 to 49 years, made up the cohort. For each donor, CD4 naive and CD4 memory were each given three plates, CD8 naive was given two plates, and CD8 memory was given one plate. To estimate repertoire size and how much clonotypes are shared between individuals, the study performed deep sequencing of blood TCR repertoires from 4 to 6 healthy adults. Different laboratories and diverse techniques were used to prepare libraries and sequence TCR repertoires, to increase sequencing depth and limit assay-specific biases. Between about 0.94 and 8.9 billion PBMCs per donor were obtained by leukapheresis.

CD8 naive samples consisted of CD45RO-negative cells that were positively selected for CCR7, yielding a CD45RA+CCR7+ population without TemRA cells. The donors were healthy, HIV-negative adults with no recently reported acute infections or vaccinations. All donors were Caucasian adults living in Nashville, Tennessee, USA. Blood was collected by leukapheresis, and PBMCs were isolated by Ficoll-Histopaque density gradient centrifugation and then cryopreserved in liquid nitrogen vapor phase. Analytical flow cytometry was used to check the purity and quantity of every magnetically sorted T cell population. Genomic DNA was isolated from every sorted fraction and measured by UV absorbance on a Nanodrop 2000c. Taken from the germline V gene (reference sequence), the CDR1 and CDR2 loops are MNHEY and SMNVEV. V gives up 4 bases and J gives up 0 bases, and the segment between their germline ends measures 11 bases. The CDR3 spans 15 residues, from the cysteine through the phenylalanine. Just CDR3 DNA is preserved here, 45 bases in frame from base 1.

Points on this clone: There is no known antigen for this receptor. Base-call qualities are not available, and no considerably larger clone is one nucleotide away.

TCR CDR3 regions were amplified from genomic DNA by multiplex PCR using the deep immunoSEQ assay. Extracted genomic DNA from each cell subset was distributed evenly across all wells of several immunoSEQ 96-well plates, and each plate was treated as a replicate. Each replicate PCR for sorted subsets received 150 to 250 ng genomic DNA, equal to about 30,000 T cell genomes. Purified libraries were measured with a Qubit 3.0 fluorometer, size-checked on a Bioanalyzer 2100, and measured again with the KAPA Library Quantification kit. Each immunoSEQ 96-well plate was sequenced on its own single-read 150-cycle Illumina NextSeq 550 flow cell. As for the original processing: The immunoSEQ output contained only junctional sequences without quality scores, so filtering could not match that applied to full-length reads. To assign V/J genes and CDR3, sequences were annotated using PyIR, a Python wrapper for IgBLAST v1.9, with IMGT germline references. Any read was removed if the V/J assignment was weak (E-value above 1e-6), the CDR3 was missing, or the read contained stop codons, out-of-frame junctions, or ambiguous translated residues. V3J clonotypes were defined as sequences sharing an identical inferred V gene, J gene, and CDR3 amino acid sequence. The percentage overlap between two repertoires was calculated by dividing the number of shared unique clonotypes by the size of the smaller repertoire. RTK rarefaction, the Chao1 estimator, and Recon v2.1 estimates of unobserved clonotypes were used to assess repertoire richness. OLGA was used to compute generation probabilities for all TCRbeta clonotypes that the gDNA method yielded from four donors. TCRdb obtained this table from immuneACCESS and retained in-frame rearrangements with V and J assigned. These tables miss some clones; where compared with another copy, unresolved V genes account for less than half of the shortfall, and the remainder is unexplained. V and J calls and clone size are copied from that table; D and trimming were computed from the DNA. Here the sample has around 650,000 clones; approximately 96% occur a single time. 0.11% of the sample is taken by the ten largest.

The full study reports these points: The small number of donors limited the genetic and exposure-history diversity represented. Estimated clonotype richness was generally larger for naive than for memory subsets. Rarefaction of sorted-subset datasets indicated incomplete sequencing despite the large sequencing depth. Based on pairwise subsampling, the degree of clonotype sharing among donors was expected to be affected by sequencing depth. Sampling was restricted to blood, and TCR repertoires in tissues likely differ from the TCR repertoires found in blood. Across a handful of donors, approximately 4.6% of naive CD4, roughly 3.5% of naive CD8, 2.3% of memory CD4, and 0.4% to 0.45% of memory CD8 clonotypes were shared. Compared with non-shared clonotypes, clonotypes shared by all four sorted-subset donors had higher generation probabilities.

Recombination connected TRBV27 to TRBJ2-3; a weak D assignment points to TRBD2 (5 bases agree). The sample taken for sequencing was naive CD8+ T cells sorted from blood. What this sample's cell subset or site label stands for: CD45RA+CCR7+. The origin of this receptor is a woman aged 30 to 39 in good health. The DNA is as follows: TGTGCCAGCAGTTCTATCGCGGGTAGCACAGATACGCAGTATTTT. Translated, this is CASSSIAGSTDTQYF.